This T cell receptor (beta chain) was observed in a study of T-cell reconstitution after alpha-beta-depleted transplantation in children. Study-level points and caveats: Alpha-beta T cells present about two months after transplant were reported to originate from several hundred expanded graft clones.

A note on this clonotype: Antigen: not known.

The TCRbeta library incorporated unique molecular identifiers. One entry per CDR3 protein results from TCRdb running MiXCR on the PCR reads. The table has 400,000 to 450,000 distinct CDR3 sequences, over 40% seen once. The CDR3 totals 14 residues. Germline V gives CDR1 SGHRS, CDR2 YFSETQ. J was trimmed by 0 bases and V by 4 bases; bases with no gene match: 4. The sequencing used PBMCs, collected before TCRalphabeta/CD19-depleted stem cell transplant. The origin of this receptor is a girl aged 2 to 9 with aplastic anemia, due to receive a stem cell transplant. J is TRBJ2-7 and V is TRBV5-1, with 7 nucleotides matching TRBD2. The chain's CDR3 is CASSRGTTSYEQYF. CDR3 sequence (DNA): TGCGCCAGCAGCCGTGGGACTACCTCCTACGAGCAGTACTTC. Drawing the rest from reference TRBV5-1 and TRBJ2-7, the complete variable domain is KAGVTQTPRYLIKTRGQQVTLSCSPISGHRSVSWYQQTPGQGLQFLFEYFSETQRNKGNFPGRFSGRQFSNSRSEMNVSTLELGDSALYLCASSRGTTSYEQYFGPGTRLTVT.